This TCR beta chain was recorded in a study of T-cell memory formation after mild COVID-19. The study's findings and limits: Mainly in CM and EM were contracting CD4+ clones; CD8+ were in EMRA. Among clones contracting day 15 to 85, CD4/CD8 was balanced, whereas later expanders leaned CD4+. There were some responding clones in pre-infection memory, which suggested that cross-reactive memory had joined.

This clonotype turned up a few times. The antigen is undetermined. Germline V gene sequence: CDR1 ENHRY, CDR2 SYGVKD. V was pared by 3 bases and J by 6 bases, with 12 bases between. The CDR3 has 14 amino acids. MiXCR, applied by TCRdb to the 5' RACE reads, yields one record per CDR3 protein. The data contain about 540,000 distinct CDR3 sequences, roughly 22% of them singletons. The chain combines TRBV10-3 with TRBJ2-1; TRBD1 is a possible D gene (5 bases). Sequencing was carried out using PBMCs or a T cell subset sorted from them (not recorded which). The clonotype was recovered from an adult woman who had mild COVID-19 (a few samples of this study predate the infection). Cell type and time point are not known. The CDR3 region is CAISDRSGSNEQFF. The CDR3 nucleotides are TGTGCCATCAGTGACAGGTCAGGGTCCAATGAGCAGTTCTTC.